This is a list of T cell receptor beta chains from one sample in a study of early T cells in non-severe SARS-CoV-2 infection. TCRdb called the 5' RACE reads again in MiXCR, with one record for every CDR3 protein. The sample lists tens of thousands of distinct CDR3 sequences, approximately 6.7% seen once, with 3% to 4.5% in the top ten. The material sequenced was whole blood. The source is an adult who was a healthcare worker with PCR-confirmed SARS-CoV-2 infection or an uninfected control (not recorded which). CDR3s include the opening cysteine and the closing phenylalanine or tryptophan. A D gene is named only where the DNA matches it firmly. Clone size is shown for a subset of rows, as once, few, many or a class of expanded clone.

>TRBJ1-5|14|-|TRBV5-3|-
CARSLSVGERPQHF
TGTGCCAGAAGCTTGTCCGTTGGGGAGAGGCCCCAGCATTTT
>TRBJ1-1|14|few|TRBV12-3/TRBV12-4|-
CASSLSKLNTEAFF
TGTGCCAGCAGTTTATCAAAACTGAACACTGAAGCTTTCTTT
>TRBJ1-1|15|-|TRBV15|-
CATSRDLGSLGEAFF
TGTGCCACCAGCAGAGATTTAGGGAGTTTGGGTGAAGCTTTCTTT
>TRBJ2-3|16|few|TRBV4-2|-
CASSQQPGAKSDTQYF
TGTGCCAGCAGCCAACAGCCCGGGGCAAAGTCGGATACGCAGTATTTT
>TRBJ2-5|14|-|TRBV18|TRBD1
CASSPRQGQETQYF
TGTGCCAGCTCACCACGACAGGGCCAAGAGACCCAGTACTTC
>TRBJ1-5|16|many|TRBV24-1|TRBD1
CATRAGTGGGNQPQHF
TGTGCCACCAGGGCCGGGACAGGAGGAGGCAATCAGCCCCAGCATTTT
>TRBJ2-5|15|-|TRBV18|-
CASSSDWLSQETQYF
TGTGCCAGCTCTTCCGACTGGCTGAGCCAAGAGACCCAGTACTTC
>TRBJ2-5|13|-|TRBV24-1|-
CATSDPPQETQYF
TGTGCCACCAGTGATCCCCCCCAAGAGACCCAGTACTTC
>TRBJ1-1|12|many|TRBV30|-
CAWSRENTEAFF
TGTGCCTGGAGTAGGGAGAACACTGAAGCTTTCTTT
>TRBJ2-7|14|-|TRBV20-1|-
CSARALGHPYEQYF
TGCAGTGCTAGAGCCCTGGGACACCCCTACGAGCAGTACTTC
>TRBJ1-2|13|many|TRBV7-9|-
CASSLEPDYGYTF
TGTGCCAGCAGCTTAGAGCCAGACTATGGCTACACCTTC
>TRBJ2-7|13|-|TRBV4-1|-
CASSLAVSYEQYF
TGCGCCAGCAGCCTAGCCGTTTCCTACGAGCAGTACTTC
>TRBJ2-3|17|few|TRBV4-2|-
CASSQVSRSSSTDTQYF
TGTGCCAGCAGCCAAGTTTCCCGAAGCAGCTCCACAGATACGCAGTATTTT
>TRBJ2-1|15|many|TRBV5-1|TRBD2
CASSQAGAIYNEQFF
TGCGCCAGCAGCCAAGCGGGGGCTATCTACAATGAGCAGTTCTTC
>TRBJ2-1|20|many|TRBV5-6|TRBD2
CASSALFRGLADVLTNEQFF
TGTGCCAGCAGCGCGCTATTTAGGGGACTAGCGGATGTTCTTACCAATGAGCAGTTCTTC
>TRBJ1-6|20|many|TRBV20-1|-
CSARRLKASGGSSYNSPLHF
TGCAGTGCTAGGAGGCTCAAGGCCTCCGGGGGGAGCTCCTATAATTCACCCCTCCACTTT